These 17 T cell receptor beta chains were all obtained from the same sample, sequenced in a study of Graves' ophthalmopathy and Graves' hyperthyroidism. RNA transcripts served as template for amplifying TCR beta CDR3 sequences. The first-round RT-PCR employed HTBI primers together with the Qiagen OneStep RT-PCR kit. A multiplex PCR was then performed as the second round. Using its own MiXCR run on the multiplex PCR reads, TCRdb lists one record per CDR3 protein. The sample holds about 240,000 distinct CDR3 sequences, around 45% seen once. Specimen: peripheral blood. The receptors were sampled from an adult man with Graves' ophthalmopathy.

This chain uses TRBV15 with TRBJ2-5, with D possibly called TRBD1 or TRBD2 (5 bases each). V dropped 2 bases and J dropped 5 bases, with 15 bases sitting between them. The CDR3 consists of 15 residues. Germline loops: CDR1 LNHNV, CDR2 YYDKDF (reference sequence). In nucleotides, the CDR3 is TGTGCCACCAGCAGACCCACGAGGGGCGCGGAGACCCAGTACTTC. It specifies CATSRPTRGAETQYF.

The gene calls are TRBV20-1 and TRBJ1-4, with 7 bases matching TRBD1. Trimming took 7 bases from V and 10 from J; bases not matched to a gene: 18. Germline V gives CDR1 DFQATT, CDR2 SNEGSKA (reference sequence). This CDR3 has 15 amino acids. CDR3 in amino acids: CSVQPRQDRIGKLFF. CDR3 sequence (DNA): TGCAGTGTCCAGCCAAGGCAGGACAGGATAGGAAAACTGTTTTTT.

This clonotype was seen many times. CDR3 nucleotide sequence: TGTGCCAGCAGCCCGACAGGGCAGGACGGCTACACCTTC. Its translation: CASSPTGQDGYTF. This chain uses TRBV7-2 with TRBJ1-2; 7 nucleotides agree with TRBD1. The J segment lost 8 bases and the V segment lost 5 bases, leaving 8 bases of the junction unmatched. Germline V gene lookup returns CDR1 SGHTA and CDR2 FQGNSA. This CDR3 comprises 13 residues.

This clonotype was seen a single time. The chain is built from TRBV5-1 and TRBJ1-3; 7 positions match TRBD1. This CDR3 is 14 amino acids long. Germline lookup yields CDR1 SGHRS and CDR2 YFSETQ. With V trimmed by 4 bases and J by 2 bases, 3 bases remained unmatched. CDR3 amino acids: CASSPTGTGNTIYF. In nucleotides, the CDR3 is TGCGCCAGCAGCCCGACAGGGACTGGAAACACCATATATTTT.

The chain couples TRBV7-2 to TRBJ2-5; D tentatively fits TRBD1 or TRBD2 (6 bases each). This CDR3 has 14 residues. Germline V gene lookup returns CDR1 SGHTA and CDR2 FQGNSA. V was clipped by 5 bases and J by 4 bases, with 14 bases between them. CDR3 residues: CASSRSRGAETQYF. In nucleotides, the CDR3 is TGTGCCAGCAGCCGTTCGAGGGGGGCAGAGACCCAGTACTTC.

This clonotype has just a few counts. This chain connects TRBV10-3 to TRBJ1-2; D is possibly TRBD1 (5 bases). The CDR3 extends over 14 amino acids. Germline assignment: CDR1 ENHRY and CDR2 SYGVKD. Trimming stripped 10 bases from V and 6 bases from J, with 21 bases between. CDR3: CASRTPDGDNGYTF. Here the CDR3 DNA reads TGTGCCAGCAGGACACCGGATGGGGATAATGGCTACACCTTC.

This clonotype appeared a few times. The chain couples TRBV12-3 or TRBV12-4 to TRBJ1-2; TRBD1 is a possible D gene (6 bases). V lost 1 base, J lost 8 bases, and 11 bases lay in between. This CDR3 comprises 13 residues. The CDR3 DNA sequence: TGTGCCAGCAGTTTAGTATCGGGGGCCGGCTACACCTTC. Encoded protein: CASSLVSGAGYTF.

This chain connects TRBV24-1 to TRBJ2-5; 8 bases fit TRBD1. Germline trimming cut 3 bases from V and 2 bases from J; bases unmatched to any gene: 4. CDR1 KGHDR and CDR2 SFDVKD come from the germline V gene. The CDR3 is 15 residues long. Here the CDR3 reads CATSDPHRGQETQYF. Here the CDR3 DNA reads TGTGCCACCAGTGATCCTCACAGGGGGCAAGAGACCCAGTACTTC.

The table lists this clonotype with a few counts. This chain uses TRBV9 with TRBJ1-6; D may be TRBD1 (5 bases). The germline V gene encodes CDR1 SGDLS and CDR2 YYNGEE. Trimming stripped 4 bases from V and 10 bases from J, with 12 bases between. This CDR3 has 13 residues. This chain's CDR3 is CASSQGGKSPLHF. The CDR3 nucleotides are TGTGCCAGCAGCCAGGGAGGGAAATCACCCCTCCACTTT.

With regard to this clonotype: The CDR3 carries no conserved terminal phenylalanine or tryptophan, so it likely arises from a read error. No DNA is shown, since the ends of the CDR3 on it are uncertain; the CDR3 is the one TCRdb lists. The rearrangement links TRBV4-2 to TRBJ2-7; no check of the table's D call, TRBD2, against the DNA was made. The CDR3 region is 8 residues in length, termini included. CDR1 and CDR2 (germline): LGHNA, YNFKEQ. CDR3 region: CASSQVAC.

This clonotype was detected a few times. This rearrangement joins TRBV7-9 to TRBJ2-7, with 8 bases that match TRBD1. The CDR3 spans 12 residues. V lost 6 bases and J lost 7; bases outside the gene matches: 5. Per the germline V gene, CDR1 is SEHNR and CDR2 is FQNEAQ (reference sequence). The CDR3 protein is CASRPQGGEQYF. The CDR3 nucleotides are TGTGCCAGCAGACCACAGGGGGGAGAGCAGTACTTC.

A note on this clonotype: The junction departs from germline at one end; a sequencing error may be responsible. The chain uses TRBV4-1 and TRBJ2-7; tentative D call: TRBD1 (7 bases). CDR1 and CDR2 from the germline V gene are MGHRA and YSYEKL. This CDR3 spans 13 amino acids. The CDR3 region has the DNA TGTGCCAGCAGCCAAGGAGGGGGCCTCGAGCAGTACTTC. Translation: CASSQGGGLEQYF.

The J gene is TRBJ2-7, the V gene TRBV6-5; 10 bases map to TRBD2. This CDR3 is 16 amino acids long. CDR1 MNHEY and CDR2 SVGAGI come from the germline V gene. Trimming removed 5 bases from V and 7 bases from J; junction bases left unmatched: 14. CDR3 sequence reads: CASSLTSGEGAREQYF. The DNA of the CDR3 is TGTGCCAGCAGTCTAACTAGCGGGGAGGGGGCGCGGGAGCAGTACTTC.

As for this clonotype: At one boundary the junction diverges from the germline segment, which might be a read error. The chain is built from TRBV10-3 and TRBJ1-1, with 7 nucleotides matching TRBD1. The length of the CDR3 is 15 residues. Germline V gene data show CDR1 as ENHRY and CDR2 as SYGVKD. CDR3 in DNA: TGTGCCATCAGTGTCTCGACAGGGATGAACACTGAAGCTCTCTTT. Its protein product is CAISVSTGMNTEALF.

The DNA of the CDR3 is TGCAGTGCTAGAGATCAGGGGGCGGGGCCCTATGGCTACACCTTC. This gives the protein CSARDQGAGPYGYTF. The chain couples TRBV20-1 to TRBJ1-2, with 8 bases fitting TRBD1. The germline V gene has CDR1 DFQATT and CDR2 SNEGSKA (reference sequence). Germline trimming cut 0 bases from V and 4 bases from J; bases unmatched to any gene: 7. The CDR3 is 15 residues long.

The rearrangement uses TRBV6-5 and TRBJ1-5; 7 bases align to TRBD1. The germline gives CDR1 MNHEY, CDR2 SVGAGI. After removal of 8 bases from V and 4 bases from J, the junction contained 8 bases not matched to a gene. This CDR3 comprises 14 residues. CDR3 bases: TGTGCCAGCCGCGACAGGGTGGAAAATCAGCCCCAGCATTTT. It encodes CASRDRVENQPQHF.

This clonotype was found a few times. V is TRBV12-3 or TRBV12-4 and J is TRBJ2-7; perhaps TRBD1 as D (7 bases). The CDR3 has 13 residues. V lost 6 bases and J 4 bases, leaving 13 bases between the germline ends. In DNA, the CDR3 is TGTGCCAGCAGCTTCAGGGGGAGGTACGAGCAGTACTTC. Encoded protein: CASSFRGRYEQYF.